These 26 T cell receptor beta chains originate from one sample sequenced in a study of T cells in Graves' hyperthyroidism and ophthalmopathy. TCR beta CDR3 regions were amplified from RNA. RT-PCR in the first round (using the HTBI primer set) targeted the TCR CDR3. TCRdb re-called the multiplex PCR reads through MiXCR, storing one row per CDR3 protein. The sample holds around 370,000 distinct CDR3 sequences, 18% seen once. The sequencing input was blood. The receptors stem from a man younger than 35 with Graves' ophthalmopathy.

This clonotype occurred a few times. The genes are TRBV28 and TRBJ2-1, with D perhaps TRBD2 (6 bases). The V end was cut by 5 bases, the J end by 4 bases, with 15 bases between. Germline-derived CDR1 and CDR2 are MDHEN and SYDVKM. The CDR3 has 15 amino acids. The CDR3 loop is CASSLGGTAYNEQFF. In DNA form, the CDR3 reads TGTGCCAGCAGTCTGGGCGGGACGGCTTACAATGAGCAGTTCTTC. Together with reference TRBV28 and TRBJ2-1, the CDR3 gives the full variable domain: DVKVTQSSRYLVKRTGEKVFLECVQDMDHENMFWYRQDPGLGLRLIYFSYDVKMKEKGDIPEGYSVSREKKERFSLILESASTNQTSMYLCASSLGGTAYNEQFFGPGTRLTVL.

The chain is built from TRBV11-1 and TRBJ2-1, with 16 bases matching TRBD2. The trim removed 5 bases at V and 11 bases at J, leaving 9 bases unmatched. The CDR3 extends over 16 amino acids. From germline, CDR1 is SGHAT and CDR2 FQDESV (reference sequence). CDR3: CASSLQGTSGRAKQFF. CDR3 DNA sequence: TGTGCCAGCAGCCTACAGGGGACTAGCGGGAGGGCGAAGCAGTTCTTC. The full variable domain, rest sourced from reference TRBV11-1 and TRBJ2-1, is EAEVAQSPRYKITEKSQAVAFWCDPISGHATLYWYRQILGQGPELLVQFQDESVVDDSQLPKDRFSAERLKGVDSTLKIQPAELGDSAMYLCASSLQGTSGRAKQFFGPGTRLTVL.

This clonotype occurred many times. The chain couples TRBV7-2 to TRBJ1-4, with no clear D. The V gene's germline CDR1 is SGHTA and CDR2 FQGNSA. V was pared by 2 bases and J by 2 bases, with 12 bases between. The length of the CDR3 is 16 residues. The CDR3 coding sequence is TGTGCCAGCAGCTTATGGGGAACGGCGACTAATGAAAAACTGTTTTTT. This codes for CASSLWGTATNEKLFF.

The V call is TRBV24-1, the J call TRBJ1-2; the D is unclear. This CDR3 contains 14 residues. Trimming stripped 5 bases from V and 7 bases from J, with 16 bases between. Germline V CDR1 and CDR2: KGHDR, SFDVKD. In DNA, the CDR3 is TGTGCCACCAGTGTCGGTGGTTTGGTGGGTGGCTACACCTTC. This codes for CATSVGGLVGGYTF.

For this clonotype: One end of the junction does not line up with germline, which may come from a read error. The gene calls are TRBV28 and TRBJ1-5; the match to TRBD1 covers 7 bases. This CDR3 spans 15 amino acids. Germline lookup yields CDR1 MDHEN and CDR2 SYDVKM. Here the CDR3 reads CASSQVGQGNQPQHF. DNA of the CDR3: TGCGCCAGCAGCCAAGTTGGACAGGGCAATCAGCCCCAGCATTTT.

The V call is TRBV7-3, the J call TRBJ2-4; a possible D gene is TRBD2 (6 bases). CDR1 and CDR2 from the germline V gene are SGHTA and FQGTGA. CDR3 length: 16 residues. V lost 1 base and J 3 bases, leaving 13 bases between the germline ends. CDR3 sequence (DNA): TGTGCCAGCAGCTTAAGTGGACGGGGAGGCAAAAACATTCAGTACTTC. This codes for CASSLSGRGGKNIQYF.

This sequence joins TRBV2 and TRBJ1-4, with unresolved D. The CDR3 has 13 amino acids. Trimming took off 2 bases at V and 4 bases at J, with 5 bases between the two ends. In germline, CDR1 is SNHLY, CDR2 FYNNEI. The CDR3 DNA is TGTGCCAGCAGTGAACAGGTTAATGAAAAACTGTTTTTT. Its translation is CASSEQVNEKLFF.

The chain employs TRBV3-1 and TRBJ2-2; D perhaps matches TRBD2 (5 bases). V gave up 4 bases and J gave up 4 bases, with 16 bases separating them. The germline gives CDR1 LGHDT, CDR2 YNNKEL (reference sequence). The length of the CDR3 is 16 residues. The CDR3 nucleotides are TGTGCCAGCAGCCTGACCCTCGGGGTACTCACCGGGGAGCTGTTTTTT. This translates into CASSLTLGVLTGELFF.

This clonotype was picked up many times. The chain links TRBV7-9 to TRBJ1-2, with D unresolved. CDR3 length equals 13 residues. Germline CDR1 and CDR2: SEHNR and FQNEAQ (reference sequence). V shed 4 bases and J shed 6 bases, with 12 bases lying between them. CDR3 residues: CASSSVTRDGYTF. In DNA, the CDR3 is TGTGCCAGCAGCTCCGTGACTCGCGATGGCTACACCTTC.

This clonotype showed up many times. CDR3 region: CASSIGQLGETQYF. CDR3 bases: TGTGCCAGCAGCATCGGACAGCTGGGGGAGACCCAGTACTTC. The chain links TRBV9 to TRBJ2-5, with D possibly matching TRBD1 (6 bases). This CDR3 comprises 14 residues. Deletions cut 4 bases from V and 5 bases from J, with 15 bases between. Looked up from germline, CDR1 is SGDLS and CDR2 is YYNGEE.

In its sample, this clonotype was seen many times. The chain recombines TRBV11-1 with TRBJ2-1; 10 bases line up with TRBD1. Germline V gene sequence: CDR1 SGHAT, CDR2 FQDESV (reference sequence). V lost 4 bases and J lost 6; bases outside the gene matches: 6. The CDR3 is 15 amino acids. The DNA for the CDR3 is TGTGCCAGCAGCTCGGGACAGGGGATCCTCAATGAGCAGTTCTTC. Residues: CASSSGQGILNEQFF.

This clonotype was counted at least ten times. The gene calls are TRBV28 and TRBJ1-2, with a tentative D call TRBD1 (6 bases). V was clipped by 6 bases and J by 7 bases, with 15 bases between them. Germline-derived CDR1 and CDR2 are MDHEN and SYDVKM. This CDR3 contains 13 residues. The CDR3 sequence: CASSLGGGAGYTF. In DNA form, the CDR3 reads TGTGCCAGCAGCCTAGGGGGGGGAGCTGGCTACACCTTC.

V is TRBV4-2 and J is TRBJ1-2; D perhaps matches TRBD1 (5 bases). Trimming stripped 1 base from V and 0 bases from J, with 12 bases between. CDR3 length: 16 amino acids. Germline loops: CDR1 LGHNA, CDR2 YNFKEQ. CDR3: CASSQGGDLANYGYTF. Written as DNA, the CDR3 is TGTGCCAGCAGCCAAGGTGGGGACCTAGCTAACTATGGCTACACCTTC.

Many counts were recorded for this clonotype. V is TRBV28 and J is TRBJ2-7; the D is unclear. Germline CDR1 MDHEN, CDR2 SYDVKM. V dropped 3 bases and J dropped 8 bases, with 14 bases sitting between them. This CDR3 is built from 13 residues. The CDR3 reads CASSFSPLRKQYF. In nucleotides, the CDR3 is TGTGCCAGCAGTTTTTCCCCCCTCCGAAAGCAGTACTTC. The entire variable domain, with the rest obtained from reference TRBV28 and TRBJ2-7, is as follows: DVKVTQSSRYLVKRTGEKVFLECVQDMDHENMFWYRQDPGLGLRLIYFSYDVKMKEKGDIPEGYSVSREKKERFSLILESASTNQTSMYLCASSFSPLRKQYFGPGTRLTVT.

This chain joins TRBV19 and TRBJ2-2; a weak D match, TRBD1 (6 bases). Trimming pared 5 bases from V and 2 bases from J, leaving 30 bases between. Germline loops: CDR1 LNHDA, CDR2 SQIVND (reference sequence). The CDR3 extends over 21 amino acids. CDR3 amino acids: CASSPMGTSSWILGNTGELFF. The CDR3 DNA reads TGTGCCAGTAGTCCCATGGGGACATCCAGTTGGATTTTGGGAAACACCGGGGAGCTGTTTTTT. Using reference TRBV19 and TRBJ2-2 for the parts outside the CDR3, the full variable domain is DGGITQSPKYLFRKEGQNVTLSCEQNLNHDAMYWYRQDPGQGLRLIYYSQIVNDFQKGDIAEGYSVSREKKESFPLTVTSAQKNPTAFYLCASSPMGTSSWILGNTGELFFGEGSRLTVL.

In its sample, this clonotype was seen many times. The chain employs TRBV4-1 and TRBJ2-7; maybe TRBD1 (6 bases). V was pared by 8 bases and J by 2 bases, with 13 bases between. The CDR3 has 13 residues. The germline V gene encodes CDR1 MGHRA and CDR2 YSYEKL. CDR3 region: CASAPGETYEQYF. In nucleotides, the CDR3 is TGCGCCAGCGCCCCAGGGGAGACCTACGAGCAGTACTTC.

In this sample, this clonotype turned up many times. V usage is TRBV28 and J usage is TRBJ2-1; a possible D gene is TRBD1 (6 bases). Germline V gives CDR1 MDHEN, CDR2 SYDVKM. V gave up 2 bases and J gave up 10 bases, with 6 bases separating them. CDR3 length: 11 residues. In DNA form, the CDR3 reads TGTGCCAGCAGTTTAAGGGGGGAGCAGTTCTTC. Residues: CASSLRGEQFF.

This clonotype has a handful of counts. The chain is built from TRBV10-3 and TRBJ2-3; D may be TRBD1 (5 bases). CDR3 length equals 14 residues. The germline V gene has CDR1 ENHRY and CDR2 SYGVKD. Deletions cut 8 bases from V and 5 bases from J, with 17 bases between. The CDR3 DNA sequence: TGTGCCATCCAAAGGGCTACAGGAGAAGATACGCAGTATTTT. This encodes CAIQRATGEDTQYF.

In this sample, this clonotype turned up a few times. CDR3 nucleotide sequence: TGTGCCAGCAGCTTTGGGCAGGGAGGAGGTGAGACCCAGTACTTC. It is translated as CASSFGQGGGETQYF. The V gene is TRBV7-2, the J gene TRBJ2-5; TRBD2 is a possible D gene (6 bases). The CDR3 covers 15 residues. The V gene's germline CDR1 is SGHTA and CDR2 FQGNSA. Trimming took 3 bases from V and 5 from J, leaving 16 bases between them.

The chain joins TRBV14 to TRBJ2-2, with TRBD1 identical over 7 bases. This CDR3 is 13 amino acids long. The trim removed 3 bases at V and 6 bases at J, leaving 1 base unmatched. Germline CDR1 is SGHDN and CDR2 is FVKESK. CDR3 bases: TGTGCCAGCAGCCAGGGACAGCCCGGGGAGCTGTTTTTT. Protein product: CASSQGQPGELFF.

This clonotype was observed a handful of times. This chain uses TRBV24-1 with TRBJ1-4; D is perhaps TRBD1 (6 bases). Germline V gives CDR1 KGHDR, CDR2 SFDVKD. CDR3 length: 14 amino acids. Trimming pared 4 bases from V and 3 bases from J, leaving 8 bases between. The CDR3, as DNA: TGTGCCACCAGTGACGGGGGCCCTAATGAAAAACTGTTTTTT. Protein: CATSDGGPNEKLFF.

The V and J genes are TRBV24-1 and TRBJ2-3; a weak D match, TRBD1 (6 bases). Trimming shortened V by 4 bases and J by 2 bases, and 9 bases separated the two germline ends. The CDR3 has 14 residues. The germline V gene encodes CDR1 KGHDR and CDR2 SFDVKD. The CDR3 region is CATSEWDNTDTQYF. The DNA for the CDR3 is TGTGCCACCAGTGAATGGGACAACACAGATACGCAGTATTTT.

Notes on this clonotype: A much larger clone differs by one base, so this may be a read error. V usage is TRBV28 and J usage is TRBJ2-4; TRBD2 aligns across 13 bases. Losses at the gene ends were 6 bases for V and 0 bases for J; bases not matched to a gene: 5. The CDR3 is made up of 17 amino acids. CDR1 is MDHEN and CDR2 is SYDVKM in the germline V gene. CDR3 bases: TGTGCCAGCAGGGCCGGGACTAGCGGGGTAGCCAAAAACATTCAGTACTTC. Protein: CASRAGTSGVAKNIQYF.

Many counts were recorded for this clonotype. This rearrangement joins TRBV5-1 to TRBJ1-1, with TRBD1 as a possible D gene (6 bases). V was shortened by 3 bases and J by 0 bases, with 9 bases between the two germline ends. The CDR3 consists of 14 residues. From germline, CDR1 is SGHRS and CDR2 YFSETQ. CDR3 region: CASSSGQMNTEAFF. In DNA, the CDR3 is TGCGCCAGCAGCTCCGGACAGATGAACACTGAAGCTTTCTTT.

This clonotype was detected a few times. The chain recombines TRBV5-4 with TRBJ2-3; possibly TRBD1 for D (6 bases). The CDR3 loop spans 13 amino acids. The V end was cut by 10 bases, the J end by 0 bases, with 12 bases between. CDR1 is SGHNT and CDR2 is YYREEE in the germline V gene (reference sequence). The CDR3 DNA is TGTGCCTTTAGGACAGCTAGCACAGATACGCAGTATTTT. This encodes CAFRTASTDTQYF.

V and J are TRBV20-1 and TRBJ1-6, with 8 bases identical to TRBD1. The CDR3 covers 15 residues. After removal of 1 base from V and 7 bases from J, the junction contained 6 bases not matched to a gene. CDR1 is DFQATT and CDR2 is SNEGSKA in the germline V gene (reference sequence). The DNA for the CDR3 is TGCAGTGCTAGAGTCCCCGGGACAGGCAATTCACCCCTCCACTTT. It translates to CSARVPGTGNSPLHF.